Judged by abundance, the clone carrying this TCR beta chain is medium-sized. Antigen specificity is unknown. The sample belongs to a study of vaccination and CD4 T cells after COVID-19. Sample treatment: roughly 11-day PBMC culture with coronavirus spike peptide pools or control peptides (ViraFEST assay). TCRs were sequenced by ViraFEST after antigen-specific T cells had been expanded with peptide pools. An Oncomine TCR Beta short-read assay was used to sequence the DNA from cultured CD4+ T cells. MiXCR was run by TCRdb on the PCR reads, yielding one entry per CDR3 protein. The table records about 15,000 distinct CDR3 sequences, 50% to 55% of them present only once. The CDR3 length is 12 residues. V was trimmed by 4 bases and J by 5 bases, leaving 8 bases between them. CDR1 and CDR2 (germline): MNHEY, SVGAGI.

This TCR came from a human donor who had recovered from COVID-19. The sequenced sample was CD4+ T cells from blood, cultured in vitro. This chain connects TRBV6-5 to TRBJ2-5; the D gene is possibly TRBD2 (5 bases). The CDR3 reads CASSWTGETQYF. In nucleotides, the CDR3 is TGTGCCAGCAGTTGGACGGGGGAGACCCAGTACTTC.